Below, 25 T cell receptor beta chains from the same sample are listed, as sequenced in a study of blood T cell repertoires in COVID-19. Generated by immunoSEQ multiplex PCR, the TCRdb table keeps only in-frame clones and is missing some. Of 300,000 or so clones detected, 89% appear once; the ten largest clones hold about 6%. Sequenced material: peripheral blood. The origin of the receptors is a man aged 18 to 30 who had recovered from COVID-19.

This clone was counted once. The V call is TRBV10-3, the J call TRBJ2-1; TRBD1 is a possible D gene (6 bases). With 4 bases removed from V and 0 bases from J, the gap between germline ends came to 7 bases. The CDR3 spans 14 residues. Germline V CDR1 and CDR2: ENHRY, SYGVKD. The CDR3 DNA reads TGTGCCATCAGTGCAGGGGTCTCCTACAATGAGCAGTTCTTC. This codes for CAISAGVSYNEQFF.

CDR3 sequence (DNA): TGTGCCAGCAGCCATAGCGGGGGCTATCTCCAAGAGACCCAGTACTTC. This codes for CASSHSGGYLQETQYF. The chain is built from TRBV6-2 or TRBV6-3 and TRBJ2-5; 9 nucleotides align to TRBD2. CDR1 is MNHEY and CDR2 is SVGEGT in the germline V gene. This CDR3 is built from 16 residues. The V segment lost 6 bases and the J segment 1 base; nucleotides outside the gene matches: 9.

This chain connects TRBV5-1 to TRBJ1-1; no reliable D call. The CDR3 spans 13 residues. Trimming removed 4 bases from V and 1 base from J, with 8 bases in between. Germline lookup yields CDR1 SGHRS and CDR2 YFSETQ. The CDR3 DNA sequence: TGCGCCAGCAGCACCCAGGAGAACACTGAAGCTTTCTTT. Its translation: CASSTQENTEAFF.

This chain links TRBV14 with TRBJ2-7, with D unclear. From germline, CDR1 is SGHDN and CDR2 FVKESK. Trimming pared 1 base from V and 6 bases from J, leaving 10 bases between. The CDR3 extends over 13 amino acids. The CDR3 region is CASSQGLSGEQYF. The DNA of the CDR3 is TGTGCCAGCAGCCAAGGCCTGTCGGGCGAGCAGTACTTC.

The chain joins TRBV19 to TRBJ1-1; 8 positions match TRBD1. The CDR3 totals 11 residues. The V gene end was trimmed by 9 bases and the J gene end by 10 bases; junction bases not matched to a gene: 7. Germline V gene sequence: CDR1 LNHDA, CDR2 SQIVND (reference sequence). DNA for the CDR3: TGTGCCAGCCAGGGGGCCTGGGGAGCTTTCTTT. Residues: CASQGAWGAFF.

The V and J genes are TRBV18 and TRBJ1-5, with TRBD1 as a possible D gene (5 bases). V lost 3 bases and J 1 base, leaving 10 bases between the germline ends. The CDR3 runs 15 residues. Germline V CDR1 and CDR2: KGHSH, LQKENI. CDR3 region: CASSPSQGSNQPQHF. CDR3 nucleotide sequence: TGTGCCAGCTCACCTTCGCAGGGAAGCAATCAGCCCCAGCATTTT.

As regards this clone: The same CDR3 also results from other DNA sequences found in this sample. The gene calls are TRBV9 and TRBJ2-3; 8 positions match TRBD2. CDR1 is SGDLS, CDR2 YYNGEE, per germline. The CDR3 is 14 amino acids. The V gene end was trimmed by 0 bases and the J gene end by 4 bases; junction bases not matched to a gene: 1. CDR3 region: CASSVERGPDTQYF. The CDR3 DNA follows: TGTGCCAGCAGCGTAGAGCGGGGGCCAGATACGCAGTATTTT.

CDR3 amino acids: CASGTGREKLFF. For the CDR3, the DNA is TGTGCCAGCGGCACAGGGCGGGAAAAACTGTTTTTT. V usage is TRBV6-5 and J usage is TRBJ1-4, with a weak D call TRBD1 (6 bases). Trimming pared 8 bases from V and 8 bases from J, leaving 12 bases between. CDR1 is MNHEY, CDR2 SVGAGI, per germline. The CDR3 sequence is 12 residues long.

The DNA for the CDR3 is TGCGCCAGCAGCCAAGAACCGGGGGGCAGAGGAAACACCATATATTTT. Its translation: CASSQEPGGRGNTIYF. The chain combines TRBV4-3 with TRBJ1-3; perhaps TRBD1 as D (6 bases). The CDR3 extends over 16 amino acids. V lost 0 bases and J 4 bases, leaving 13 bases between the germline ends. CDR1 and CDR2 (germline): LGHNA, YSLEER.

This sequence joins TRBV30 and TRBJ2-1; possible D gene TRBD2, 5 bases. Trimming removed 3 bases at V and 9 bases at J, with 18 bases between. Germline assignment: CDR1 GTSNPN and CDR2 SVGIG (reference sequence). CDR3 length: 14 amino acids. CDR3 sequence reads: CAWRSRRGRGEQFF. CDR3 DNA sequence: TGTGCCTGGAGATCTCGGAGAGGGCGAGGTGAGCAGTTCTTC.

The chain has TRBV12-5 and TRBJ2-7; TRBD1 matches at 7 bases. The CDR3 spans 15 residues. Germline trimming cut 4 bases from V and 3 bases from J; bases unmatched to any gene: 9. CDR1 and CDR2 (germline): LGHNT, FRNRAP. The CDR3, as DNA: TGTGCTAGTGGTTCGCGCACGACAGGGTACTACGAGCAGTACTTC. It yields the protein CASGSRTTGYYEQYF.

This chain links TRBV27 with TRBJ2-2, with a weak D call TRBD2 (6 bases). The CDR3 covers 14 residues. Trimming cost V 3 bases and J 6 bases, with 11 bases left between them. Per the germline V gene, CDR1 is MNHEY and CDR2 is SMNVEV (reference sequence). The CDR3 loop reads CASSLGSGAGELFF. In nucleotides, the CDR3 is TGTGCCAGCAGTTTGGGGTCGGGGGCCGGGGAGCTGTTTTTT.

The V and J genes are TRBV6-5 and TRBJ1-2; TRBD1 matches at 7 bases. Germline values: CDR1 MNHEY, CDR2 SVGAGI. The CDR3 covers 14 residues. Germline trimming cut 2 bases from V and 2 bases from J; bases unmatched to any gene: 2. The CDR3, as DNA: TGTGCCAGCAGTTACGCGGGACAGAACTATGGCTACACCTTC. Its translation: CASSYAGQNYGYTF.

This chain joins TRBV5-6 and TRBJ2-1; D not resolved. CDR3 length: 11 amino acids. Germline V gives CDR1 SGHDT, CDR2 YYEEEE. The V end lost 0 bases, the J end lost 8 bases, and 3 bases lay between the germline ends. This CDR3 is CASSLGHEQFF. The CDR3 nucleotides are TGTGCCAGCAGCTTGGGGCATGAGCAGTTCTTC.

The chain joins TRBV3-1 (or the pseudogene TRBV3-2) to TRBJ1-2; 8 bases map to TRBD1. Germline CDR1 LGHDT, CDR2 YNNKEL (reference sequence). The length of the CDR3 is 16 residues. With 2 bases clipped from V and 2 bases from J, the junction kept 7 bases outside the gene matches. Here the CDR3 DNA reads TGTGCCAGCAGCCAAACCCGGACAGGGCGAAACTATGGCTACACCTTC. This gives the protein CASSQTRTGRNYGYTF.

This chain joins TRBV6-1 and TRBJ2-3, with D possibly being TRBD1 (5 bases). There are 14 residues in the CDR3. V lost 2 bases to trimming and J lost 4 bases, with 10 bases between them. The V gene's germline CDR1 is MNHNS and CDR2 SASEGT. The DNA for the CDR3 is TGTGCCAGCAGTGAACTGAGACAGTCAGATACGCAGTATTTT. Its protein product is CASSELRQSDTQYF.

The CDR3 spells CASRTGHGEGQYF. Here the CDR3 DNA reads TGTGCCAGCAGAACGGGACACGGGGAAGGGCAGTACTTC. The rearrangement joins TRBV6-1 to TRBJ2-7; TRBD1 might be the D (6 bases). Germline assignment: CDR1 MNHNS and CDR2 SASEGT. The CDR3 loop spans 13 amino acids. The V end was cut by 6 bases, the J end by 9 bases, with 18 bases between.

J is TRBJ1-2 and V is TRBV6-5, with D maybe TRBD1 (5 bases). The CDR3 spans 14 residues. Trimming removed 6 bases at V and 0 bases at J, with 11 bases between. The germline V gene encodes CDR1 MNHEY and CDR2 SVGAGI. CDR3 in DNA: TGTGCCAGCAGGGCGGACACCTCTAACTATGGCTACACCTTC. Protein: CASRADTSNYGYTF.

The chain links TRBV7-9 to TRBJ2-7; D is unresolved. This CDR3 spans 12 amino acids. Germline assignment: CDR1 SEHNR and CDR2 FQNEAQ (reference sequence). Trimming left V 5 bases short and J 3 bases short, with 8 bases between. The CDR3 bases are TGTGCCAGCAGCGCCGAGGTCTACGAGCAGTACTTC. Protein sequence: CASSAEVYEQYF.

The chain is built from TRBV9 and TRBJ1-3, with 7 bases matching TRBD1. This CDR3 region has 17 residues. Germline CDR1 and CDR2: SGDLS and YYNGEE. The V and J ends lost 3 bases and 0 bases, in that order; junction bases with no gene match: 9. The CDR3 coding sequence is TGTGCCAGCAGCGCCAACCCAACAGGGGTCTCTGGAAACACCATATATTTT. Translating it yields CASSANPTGVSGNTIYF. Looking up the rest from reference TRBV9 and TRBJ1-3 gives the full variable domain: DSGVTQTPKHLITATGQRVTLRCSPRSGDLSVYWYQQSLDQGLQFLIQYYNGEERAKGNILERFSAQQFPDLHSELNLSSLELGDSALYFCASSANPTGVSGNTIYFGEGSWLTVV.

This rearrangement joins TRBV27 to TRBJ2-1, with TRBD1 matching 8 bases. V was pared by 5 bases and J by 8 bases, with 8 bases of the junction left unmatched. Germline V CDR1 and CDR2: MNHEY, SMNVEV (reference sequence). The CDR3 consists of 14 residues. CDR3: CASSPRTGRDEQFF. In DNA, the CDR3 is TGTGCCAGCAGTCCTCGGACAGGGCGGGATGAGCAGTTCTTC.

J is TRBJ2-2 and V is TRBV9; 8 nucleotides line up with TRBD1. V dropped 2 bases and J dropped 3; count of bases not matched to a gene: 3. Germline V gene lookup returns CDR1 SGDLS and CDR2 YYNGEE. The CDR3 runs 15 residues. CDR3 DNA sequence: TGTGCCAGCAGCGTTTTGGACAGGGACACCGGGGAGCTGTTTTTT. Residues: CASSVLDRDTGELFF.

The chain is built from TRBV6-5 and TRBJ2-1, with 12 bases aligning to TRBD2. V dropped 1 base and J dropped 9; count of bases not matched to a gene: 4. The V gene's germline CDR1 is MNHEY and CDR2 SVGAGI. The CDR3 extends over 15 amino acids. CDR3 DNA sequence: TGTGCCAGCAGTTACTGGACTAGCGGGGTGGGTGAGCAGTTCTTC. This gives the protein CASSYWTSGVGEQFF.

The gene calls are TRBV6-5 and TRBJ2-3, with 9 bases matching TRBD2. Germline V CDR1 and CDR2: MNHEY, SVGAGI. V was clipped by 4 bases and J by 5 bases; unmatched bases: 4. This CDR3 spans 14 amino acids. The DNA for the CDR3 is TGTGCCAGCAGTTTCCGGACTAGCGAAGATACGCAGTATTTT. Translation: CASSFRTSEDTQYF.

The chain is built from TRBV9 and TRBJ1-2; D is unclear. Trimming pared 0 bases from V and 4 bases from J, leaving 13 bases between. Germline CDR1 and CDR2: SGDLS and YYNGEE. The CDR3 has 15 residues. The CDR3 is CASSVGTGIGYGYTF. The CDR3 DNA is TGTGCCAGCAGCGTAGGTACGGGGATAGGCTATGGCTACACCTTC.